This TCR beta chain appears in the sequencing data of a study of blood T cell repertoires in COVID-19. Study details: Sites across the United States, Italy and Spain contributed samples from acute and convalescent COVID-19. Nucleic acid was either cDNA or gDNA, and it came from T cells, B-cell-depleted T cells, or PBMCs.

Profiling relied on immunoSEQ multiplex PCR, and the TCRdb table lists in-frame clones only, not all of them. The table includes a few hundred thousand clones, about nine tenths detected once. The CDR3 is 18 amino acids. Germline-derived CDR1 and CDR2 are LGHNA and YNFKEQ. Deletions cut 1 base from V and 0 bases from J, with 16 bases between. Living in 25 or so US areas, the participants were between about 18 and 90 years of age. This receptor was obtained from a woman in her thirties who had recovered from COVID-19. The chain joins TRBV4-2 to TRBJ1-3, with no clear D. Sequenced: PBMCs or T cells enriched from blood (not recorded which). CDR3 DNA: TGTGCCAGCAGCCAAGTCGGGGAGAATTCCCTCTCTGGAAACACCATATATTTT. It encodes CASSQVGENSLSGNTIYF.